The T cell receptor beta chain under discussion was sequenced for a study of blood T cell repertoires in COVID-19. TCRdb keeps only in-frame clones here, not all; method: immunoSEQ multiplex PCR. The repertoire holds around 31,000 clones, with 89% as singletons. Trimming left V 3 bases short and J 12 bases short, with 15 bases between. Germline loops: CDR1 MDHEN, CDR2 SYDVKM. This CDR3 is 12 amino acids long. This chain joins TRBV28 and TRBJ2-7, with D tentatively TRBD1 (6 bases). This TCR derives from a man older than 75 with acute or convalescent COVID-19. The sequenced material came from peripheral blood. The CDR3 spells CASSFAGQIAYF. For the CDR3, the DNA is TGTGCCAGCAGTTTCGCCGGACAGATCGCGTACTTC.